These 4 T cell receptor beta chains share one sample of origin, sequenced in a study of T-cell memory formation after mild COVID-19. MiXCR, run by TCRdb on the 5' RACE reads, gives a single entry per CDR3 protein. This sample has 470,000 or so distinct CDR3 sequences; 15% to 20% occur once, and the top ten carry 10% to 15%. The sample comprised PBMCs or a T cell subset sorted from them (not recorded which). The receptors were gathered from an adult woman who had mild COVID-19 (a few samples of this study predate the infection). Cell type and time point are not known.

J is TRBJ1-5 and V is TRBV24-1; D is perhaps TRBD1 (6 bases). The germline V gene has CDR1 KGHDR and CDR2 SFDVKD. This CDR3 contains 14 residues. The V gene lost 0 bases and the J gene lost 4 bases, with 6 bases spanning the gap. CDR3 region: CATSDLTGNQPQHF. The CDR3 DNA reads TGTGCCACCAGTGATTTGACAGGGAATCAGCCCCAGCATTTT.

This chain links TRBV28 with TRBJ2-7; 8 bases align to TRBD2. Trimming took 4 bases from V and 0 from J; bases not matched to a gene: 8. Germline loops: CDR1 MDHEN, CDR2 SYDVKM. The CDR3 spans 16 residues. CDR3 protein: CASSSGKSGSSYEQYF. CDR3 nucleotides: TGTGCCAGCAGTTCCGGGAAAAGCGGGAGCTCCTACGAGCAGTACTTC. Full variable domain (remainder filled in from reference TRBV28 and TRBJ2-7): DVKVTQSSRYLVKRTGEKVFLECVQDMDHENMFWYRQDPGLGLRLIYFSYDVKMKEKGDIPEGYSVSREKKERFSLILESASTNQTSMYLCASSSGKSGSSYEQYFGPGTRLTVT.

This clonotype was counted a few times. The chain is built from TRBV7-9 and TRBJ1-5; TRBD1 agrees at 8 bases. Losses at the gene ends were 2 bases for V and 3 bases for J; bases not matched to a gene: 3. The CDR3 is 15 amino acids. Germline V gene data show CDR1 as SEHNR and CDR2 as FQNEAQ (reference sequence). The CDR3 sequence is CASSLTGQANQPQHF. CDR3 DNA: TGTGCCAGCAGCTTAACGGGACAGGCCAATCAGCCCCAGCATTTT.

V gene TRBV10-3 combines with J gene TRBJ1-1; D possibly corresponds to TRBD1 (5 bases). The CDR3 length is 14 residues. Trimming pared 5 bases from V and 4 bases from J, leaving 14 bases between. Germline-derived CDR1 and CDR2 are ENHRY and SYGVKD. The CDR3 sequence is CAISPPRGATEAFF. The CDR3 coding sequence is TGTGCCATCAGTCCCCCGAGAGGGGCCACTGAAGCTTTCTTT.